These 19 T cell receptor beta chains came from one sample sequenced in a study of lymphopenia after photon versus proton radiotherapy. Sequencing used immunoSEQ multiplex PCR; TCRdb keeps in-frame clones, though not all of them. Among 37,000 or so clones listed, more than 70% were seen once. The starting material was peripheral blood, obtained from a patient treated with proton-based radiotherapy. Source of these receptors: a woman aged 70-85 years with pancreatic cancer. Some clones in this sample may be carry-over from other donors' samples.

This clone was seen more than once but under ten times. V is TRBV2 and J is TRBJ1-5; D not certain. Trimming removed 7 bases at V and 5 bases at J, with 12 bases between. The germline gives CDR1 SNHLY, CDR2 FYNNEI. This CDR3 spans 13 amino acids. CDR3 loop: CASKPSGDQPQHF. For the CDR3, the DNA is TGTGCCAGCAAGCCCAGCGGAGATCAGCCCCAGCATTTT.

The rearrangement links TRBV2 to TRBJ2-5; tentatively, D is TRBD1 or TRBD2 (5 bases each). V shed 7 bases and J shed 3 bases, with 12 bases lying between them. From germline, CDR1 is SNHLY and CDR2 FYNNEI. The CDR3 extends over 13 amino acids. The CDR3 sequence is CASTLRGEETQYF. The DNA of the CDR3 is TGTGCCAGCACCCTGAGGGGCGAAGAGACCCAGTACTTC.

This clone was recorded only once. The chain couples TRBV19 to TRBJ2-5; 10 nucleotides agree with TRBD2. The CDR3 extends over 16 amino acids. V was clipped by 2 bases and J by 5 bases; unmatched bases: 8. Germline CDR1 and CDR2: LNHDA and SQIVND (reference sequence). In DNA form, the CDR3 reads TGTGCCAGTAGTATATCAGCGGGAGGGTCGGGGGAGACCCAGTACTTC. Its protein is CASSISAGGSGETQYF.

The rearrangement joins TRBV5-4 to TRBJ2-2, with 14 bases identical to TRBD2. The CDR3 is 18 amino acids. Germline assignment: CDR1 SGHNT and CDR2 YYREEE (reference sequence). V shed 0 bases, J shed 4 bases, and the junction held 5 bases outside the gene matches. The DNA for the CDR3 is TGTGCCAGCAGCTTGGGACTAGCGGGAGGGGCACGCACCGGGGAGCTGTTTTTT. It yields the protein CASSLGLAGGARTGELFF.

This chain uses TRBV2 with TRBJ2-3, with 8 bases fitting TRBD1. Trimming took 3 bases from V and 4 from J; bases not matched to a gene: 3. CDR3 length: 14 amino acids. CDR1 and CDR2 (germline): SNHLY, FYNNEI. CDR3 in DNA: TGTGCCAGCAGTGACAGGGGGCCGCCAGATACGCAGTATTTT. As protein: CASSDRGPPDTQYF.

The V and J genes are TRBV30 and TRBJ2-1; D call uncertain. Looked up from germline, CDR1 is GTSNPN and CDR2 is SVGIG (reference sequence). The CDR3 has 14 residues. The ends were cut back, 4 bases at V and 9 bases at J, with 19 bases in the middle. The CDR3 region has the DNA TGTGCCTGGATCGGCAGGAATGTAGTTGGTGAGCAGTTCTTC. Its translation is CAWIGRNVVGEQFF.

The rearrangement joins TRBV27 to TRBJ2-7; 9 nucleotides line up with TRBD1. Germline V gives CDR1 MNHEY, CDR2 SMNVEV (reference sequence). The CDR3 extends over 16 amino acids. Unmatched junction bases numbered 11, after V lost 8 bases and J lost 0 bases. The DNA for the CDR3 is TGTGCCAGCCGTCCCGGGACAGGGTCTAGCTCCTACGAGCAGTACTTC. It codes for CASRPGTGSSSYEQYF.

V usage is TRBV7-2 and J usage is TRBJ2-6, with unresolved D. The CDR3 contains 14 residues. CDR1 SGHTA and CDR2 FQGNSA come from the germline V gene. V lost 5 bases and J 4 bases, leaving 9 bases between the germline ends. The DNA of the CDR3 is TGTGCCAGCAGCCCAACAATGGGGGCCAACGTCCTGACTTTC. This codes for CASSPTMGANVLTF.

The genes are TRBV28 and TRBJ1-5; D possibly corresponds to TRBD1 (5 bases). The germline V gene encodes CDR1 MDHEN and CDR2 SYDVKM. This CDR3 spans 15 amino acids. Deletions cut 3 bases from V and 4 bases from J, with 13 bases between. CDR3 sequence: CASSLQIGVNQPQHF. Here the CDR3 DNA reads TGTGCCAGCAGTTTGCAAATAGGGGTTAATCAGCCCCAGCATTTT. The whole variable domain, remainder taken from reference TRBV28 and TRBJ1-5, is DVKVTQSSRYLVKRTGEKVFLECVQDMDHENMFWYRQDPGLGLRLIYFSYDVKMKEKGDIPEGYSVSREKKERFSLILESASTNQTSMYLCASSLQIGVNQPQHFGDGTRLSIL.

About this clone: The conserved phenylalanine or tryptophan normally closing the CDR3 is absent here, so this likely arose from a read error. Because the CDR3's place on the DNA is in doubt, the DNA is left out and the CDR3 is given as listed by TCRdb. This chain joins TRBV28 and TRBJ1-1. Germline V gene sequence: CDR1 MDHEN, CDR2 SYDVKM. The CDR3 length equals 11 residues, ends included. The CDR3 reads CASRALNEVEV.

The rearrangement links TRBV6-4 to TRBJ1-5; D not certain. In germline, CDR1 is MRHNA, CDR2 SNTAGT. The CDR3 runs to 16 residues. V was trimmed by 8 bases and J by 5 bases, leaving 22 bases between them. The CDR3 is CASFFEAAPFDQPQHF. For the CDR3, the DNA is TGTGCCAGCTTTTTCGAGGCAGCCCCTTTTGATCAGCCCCAGCATTTT.

This clone appeared a single time. The gene calls are TRBV6-1 and TRBJ2-3; 11 nucleotides line up with TRBD2. CDR3 length: 20 amino acids. Germline assignment: CDR1 MNHNS and CDR2 SASEGT. V trimming: 0 bases; J trimming: 0 bases; junction bases outside the gene matches: 11. CDR3 in DNA: TGTGCCAGCAGTGAAGCCAGGCTAGCGGGAGGAGTCTCTAGCACAGATACGCAGTATTTT. Residues: CASSEARLAGGVSSTDTQYF.

This rearrangement joins TRBV2 to TRBJ1-3; tentatively, D is TRBD1 (5 bases). The CDR3 has 16 residues. V was cut by 6 bases and J by 0 bases, with 15 bases left in between. Germline V gives CDR1 SNHLY, CDR2 FYNNEI. The CDR3 nucleotides are TGTGCCAGCAGCCGGGACGGTGCCAGCTCTGGAAACACCATATATTTT. Residues: CASSRDGASSGNTIYF.

This chain connects TRBV7-9 to TRBJ1-3; D unresolved. There are 15 residues in the CDR3. Trimming took 4 bases from V and 0 from J, leaving 10 bases between them. Germline-derived CDR1 and CDR2 are SEHNR and FQNEAQ (reference sequence). CDR3 amino acids: CASSSEIVSGNTIYF. CDR3 DNA sequence: TGTGCCAGCAGCTCAGAGATAGTCTCTGGAAACACCATATATTTT.

The V and J genes are TRBV6-1 and TRBJ1-1; perhaps TRBD1 as D (5 bases). V was cut by 2 bases and J by 10 bases, with 11 bases left in between. The CDR3 length is 12 residues. In germline, CDR1 is MNHNS, CDR2 SASEGT. In nucleotides, the CDR3 is TGTGCCAGCAGTGAAAGGAGGGGTGTAGCTTTCTTT. As protein: CASSERRGVAFF.

This clone was counted a single time. The V and J genes are TRBV12-5 and TRBJ2-1; TRBD2 matches 8 bases. The CDR3 loop spans 20 amino acids. With V trimmed by 0 bases and J by 0 bases, 13 bases remained unmatched. From germline, CDR1 is LGHNT and CDR2 FRNRAP. CDR3 amino acids: CASGLVASGSPLSSYNEQFF. CDR3 nucleotides: TGTGCTAGTGGTTTGGTGGCCAGCGGGAGCCCTCTCAGCTCCTACAATGAGCAGTTCTTC.

DNA for the CDR3: TGTGCCAGCAGCGGGTGGGGAATCGGTTACAATGAGCAGTTCTTC. The encoded protein is CASSGWGIGYNEQFF. J is TRBJ2-1 and V is TRBV9; D call uncertain. The V and J ends lost 3 bases and 4 bases respectively, with 14 bases between them. The CDR3 spans 15 residues. Germline V gene sequence: CDR1 SGDLS, CDR2 YYNGEE.

The CDR3 DNA sequence: TGTGCCAGCAGCTTAGTTCAGGGGTATGAGCAGTTCTTC. It codes for CASSLVQGYEQFF. This sequence joins TRBV7-9 and TRBJ2-1, with D perhaps matching TRBD1 (6 bases). CDR3 size: 13 residues. The V and J ends lost 1 base and 8 bases respectively, with 9 bases between them. Germline assignment: CDR1 SEHNR and CDR2 FQNEAQ (reference sequence).

This clone was picked up a small number of times. The genes are TRBV5-6 and TRBJ2-5; TRBD1 or TRBD2 may be the D gene (5 bases each). The CDR3 is made up of 14 amino acids. Germline loops: CDR1 SGHDT, CDR2 YYEEEE. The V end lost 1 base, the J end lost 3 bases, and 10 bases lay between the germline ends. CDR3 amino acids: CASSLSGTEETQYF. As DNA, the CDR3 is TGTGCCAGCAGCTTGTCCGGGACGGAAGAGACCCAGTACTTC.